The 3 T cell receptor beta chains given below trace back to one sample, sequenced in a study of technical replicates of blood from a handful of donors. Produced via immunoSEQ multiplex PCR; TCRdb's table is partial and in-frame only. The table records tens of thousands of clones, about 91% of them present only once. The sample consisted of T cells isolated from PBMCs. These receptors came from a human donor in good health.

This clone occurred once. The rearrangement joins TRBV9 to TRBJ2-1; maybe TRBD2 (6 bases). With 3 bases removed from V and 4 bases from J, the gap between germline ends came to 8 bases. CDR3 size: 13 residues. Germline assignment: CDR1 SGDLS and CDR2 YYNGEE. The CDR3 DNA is TGTGCCAGCAGCGGCGGGATGTACAATGAGCAGTTCTTC. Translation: CASSGGMYNEQFF.

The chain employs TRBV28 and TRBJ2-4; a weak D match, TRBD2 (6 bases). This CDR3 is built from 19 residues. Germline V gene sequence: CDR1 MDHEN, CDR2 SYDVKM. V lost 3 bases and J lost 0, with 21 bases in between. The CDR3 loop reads CASSFRRAGSRVAKNIQYF. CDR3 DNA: TGTGCCAGCAGTTTTCGGCGGGCCGGGAGCAGGGTAGCCAAAAACATTCAGTACTTC.

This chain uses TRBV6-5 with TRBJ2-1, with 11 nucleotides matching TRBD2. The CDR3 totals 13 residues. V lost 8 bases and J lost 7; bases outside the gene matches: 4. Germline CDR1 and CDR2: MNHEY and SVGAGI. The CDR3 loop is CASAASGGNEQFF. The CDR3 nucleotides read TGTGCCAGCGCCGCTAGCGGGGGGAATGAGCAGTTCTTC.